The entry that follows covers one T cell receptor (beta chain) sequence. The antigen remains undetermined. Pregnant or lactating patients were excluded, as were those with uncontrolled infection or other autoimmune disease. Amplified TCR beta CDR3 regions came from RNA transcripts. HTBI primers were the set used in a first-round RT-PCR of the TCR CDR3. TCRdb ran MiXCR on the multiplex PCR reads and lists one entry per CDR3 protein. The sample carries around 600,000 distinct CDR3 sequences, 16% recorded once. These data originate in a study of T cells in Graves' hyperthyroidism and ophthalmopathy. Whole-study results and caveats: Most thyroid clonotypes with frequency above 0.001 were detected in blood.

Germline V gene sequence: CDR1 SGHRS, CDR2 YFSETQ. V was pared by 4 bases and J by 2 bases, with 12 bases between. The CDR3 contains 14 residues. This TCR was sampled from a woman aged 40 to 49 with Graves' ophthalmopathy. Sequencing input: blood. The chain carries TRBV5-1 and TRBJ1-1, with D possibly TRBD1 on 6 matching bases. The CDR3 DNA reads TGCGCCAGCAGCGCCGGGACACCAAACACTGAAGCTTTCTTT. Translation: CASSAGTPNTEAFF.